Following are 15 T cell receptor beta chains from one sample sequenced in a study of T-cell memory formation after mild COVID-19. From the 5' RACE reads, TCRdb called clonotypes with MiXCR, one entry per CDR3 protein. This sample yields approximately 340,000 distinct CDR3 sequences, of which under 15% are seen a single time; around a fifth belongs to the top ten. Sequencing input: PBMCs or a T cell subset sorted from them (not recorded which). These TCRs come from a man aged 18 to 29 who had mild COVID-19 (a few samples of this study predate the infection). Cell type and time point are not known.

This clonotype was seen a few times. The V and J genes are TRBV29-1 and TRBJ2-3, with D uncertain. Germline V gene sequence: CDR1 SQVTM, CDR2 ANQGSEA. This CDR3 has 9 residues. The DNA for the CDR3 is TGCTCGACTGGAAATACGCAGTATTTT. Translation gives CSTGNTQYF.

V and J are TRBV19 and TRBJ2-1; 8 positions agree with TRBD1. This CDR3 comprises 13 residues. After removal of 3 bases from V and 16 bases from J, the junction contained 11 bases not matched to a gene. Per the germline V gene, CDR1 is LNHDA and CDR2 is SQIVND (reference sequence). CDR3 DNA: TGTGCCAGTAGTATCACTTCCGGGACAGGTCAATTCTTC. It encodes CASSITSGTGQFF.

A few counts support this clonotype. The V call is TRBV4-3, the J call TRBJ1-1, with D uncertain. Germline V gives CDR1 LGHNA, CDR2 YSLEER. Trimming removed 0 bases from V and 1 base from J, with 9 bases in between. The CDR3 has 15 amino acids. CDR3 protein: CASSQEGLGNTEAFF. DNA for the CDR3: TGCGCCAGCAGCCAAGAAGGGCTGGGGAACACTGAAGCTTTCTTT.

This clonotype came up many times. A junction end diverges from the germline sequence, so it may reflect a read error. CDR3 sequence (DNA): TGTGCCAGCAGCCCCGGGGGGCAAGAGACCCAGTACTTC. Its protein product is CASSPGGQETQYF. This rearrangement joins TRBV5-1 to TRBJ2-5; TRBD2 aligns across 7 bases. The CDR3 is 13 residues long. Germline CDR1 reads SGHRS; CDR2 reads YFSETQ.

The chain links TRBV20-1 to TRBJ2-7; possibly TRBD1 for D (6 bases). Germline lookup yields CDR1 DFQATT and CDR2 SNEGSKA (reference sequence). The CDR3 has 13 amino acids. The V end was cut by 1 base, the J end by 7 bases, with 14 bases between. The CDR3 sequence is CSARVEWGREQYF. CDR3 nucleotides: TGCAGTGCTAGAGTCGAGTGGGGGCGAGAGCAGTACTTC.

This clonotype occurred a few times. This sequence joins TRBV19 and TRBJ2-1, with 9 bases fitting TRBD2. The length of the CDR3 is 15 residues. CDR1 is LNHDA and CDR2 is SQIVND in the germline V gene (reference sequence). V shed 6 bases, J shed 7 bases, and the junction held 10 bases outside the gene matches. CDR3 nucleotide sequence: TGTGCCAGTAGCCTTGCTAGCGGGGTGGAAAATGAGCAGTTCTTC. The encoded protein is CASSLASGVENEQFF. The variable domain in full, completed from reference TRBV19 and TRBJ2-1, reads DGGITQSPKYLFRKEGQNVTLSCEQNLNHDAMYWYRQDPGQGLRLIYYSQIVNDFQKGDIAEGYSVSREKKESFPLTVTSAQKNPTAFYLCASSLASGVENEQFFGPGTRLTVL.

The CDR3 region has the DNA TGCAGCGTTGACGGGACAGGGTGGTTTGTCAATGAGCAGTTCTTC. It codes for CSVDGTGWFVNEQFF. The V call is TRBV29-1, the J call TRBJ2-1, with 9 nucleotides matching TRBD1. This CDR3 spans 15 amino acids. The germline gives CDR1 SQVTM, CDR2 ANQGSEA. Unmatched junction bases numbered 9, after V lost 3 bases and J lost 6 bases.

This clonotype was counted ten times or more. CDR3 sequence reads: CASRFGSGANVLTF. The CDR3 DNA sequence: TGTGCCAGCAGGTTTGGGTCTGGGGCCAACGTCCTGACTTTC. This rearrangement joins TRBV6-6 to TRBJ2-6; no clear D gene. There are 14 residues in the CDR3. Germline V gene data show CDR1 as MNHNY and CDR2 as SVGAGI (reference sequence). V was clipped by 6 bases and J by 1 base, with 7 bases between them.

V usage is TRBV20-1 and J usage is TRBJ1-3; D gene ambiguous. Germline V gene data show CDR1 as DFQATT and CDR2 as SNEGSKA (reference sequence). V was trimmed by 6 bases and J by 0 bases, leaving 12 bases between them. The CDR3 totals 14 residues. The CDR3 bases are TGCAGTGCCCCCAGCGGTTACTCTGGAAACACCATATATTTT. The encoded protein is CSAPSGYSGNTIYF.

This chain uses TRBV5-1 with TRBJ2-5, with D perhaps given as TRBD1 or TRBD2 (5 bases each). Germline CDR1 reads SGHRS; CDR2 reads YFSETQ. The V gene lost 4 bases and the J gene lost 5 bases, with 18 bases spanning the gap. The CDR3 has 15 residues. The CDR3 DNA reads as TGCGCCAGCAGCCCGCTTTTTGTGGGGACCGAGACCCAGTACTTC. It translates to CASSPLFVGTETQYF.

This clonotype was counted between two and nine times. The chain combines TRBV2 with TRBJ2-7, with TRBD2 as a possible D gene (5 bases). Germline-derived CDR1 and CDR2 are SNHLY and FYNNEI. V dropped 2 bases and J dropped 7 bases, with 9 bases sitting between them. This CDR3 is 12 amino acids long. DNA for the CDR3: TGTGCCAGCAGTGAAATCAGAGGGGAGCAGTACGTC. It is translated as CASSEIRGEQYV.

The chain carries TRBV5-1 and TRBJ1-2; D is ambiguous. This CDR3 is 15 amino acids long. With 0 bases removed from V and 3 bases from J, the gap between germline ends came to 12 bases. The germline gives CDR1 SGHRS, CDR2 YFSETQ. The DNA of the CDR3 is TGCGCCAGCAGCTTGGGTGCAGGAAGGGACTATGGCTACACCTTC. It is translated as CASSLGAGRDYGYTF. The whole variable domain, filled in from reference TRBV5-1 and TRBJ1-2, reads KAGVTQTPRYLIKTRGQQVTLSCSPISGHRSVSWYQQTPGQGLQFLFEYFSETQRNKGNFPGRFSGRQFSNSRSEMNVSTLELGDSALYLCASSLGAGRDYGYTFGSGTRLTVV.

This clonotype turned up a few times. CDR3 sequence: CASSLVAAQTQYF. The CDR3 DNA reads as TGTGCCAGCAGTTTGGTAGCGGCCCAAACCCAGTACTTC. The chain uses TRBV28 and TRBJ2-5; D might be TRBD2 (6 bases). This CDR3 contains 13 residues. The germline V gene encodes CDR1 MDHEN and CDR2 SYDVKM. Trimming pared 3 bases from V and 8 bases from J, leaving 13 bases between.

This clonotype was seen ten or more times. V usage is TRBV5-8 and J usage is TRBJ1-5; D may be TRBD1 (6 bases). Germline CDR1 is SGHTS and CDR2 is YDEGEE. The CDR3 sequence is 13 residues long. Trimming removed 5 bases at V and 4 bases at J, with 10 bases between. CDR3 DNA: TGTGCCAGCAGTCGGGGGGCTAATCAGCCCCAGCATTTT. Its protein product is CASSRGANQPQHF.

The chain is built from TRBV4-3 and TRBJ1-1; D is unresolved. The germline V and J ends were trimmed by 0 bases and 1 base, with 9 bases remaining between them. The V gene's germline CDR1 is LGHNA and CDR2 YSLEER. The CDR3 is 15 residues long. CDR3 loop: CASSQDFRRNTEAFF. The CDR3 bases are TGCGCCAGCAGCCAAGATTTCCGGAGGAACACTGAAGCTTTCTTT.